The clone carrying this T cell receptor beta chain was counted only a few times. Its cognate antigen is unknown. This record belongs to a study of CD8 T cells in ankylosing spondylitis. Broader study findings: What appeared characteristic of ankylosing spondylitis blood was a TCR beta motif of under 10 highly homologous variants.

TCRdb reanalysed the 5' RACE reads using MiXCR and keeps one entry per CDR3 protein. This sample yields 700,000 to 1,000,000 distinct CDR3 sequences, of which roughly 12% are seen a single time; just over 0.5% belongs to the top ten. Trimming shortened V by 8 bases and J by 5 bases, and 15 bases separated the two germline ends. There are 14 residues in the CDR3. Germline V gene lookup returns CDR1 LNHNV and CDR2 YYDKDF (reference sequence). The sample was blood, either unsorted or a sorted T cell fraction (not recorded which). The chain has TRBV15 and TRBJ1-4; D might be TRBD1 (6 bases). The sequence was collected from a male donor with ankylosing spondylitis. CDR3 sequence (DNA): TGTGCCACCTTTTCGAACAGGGTGAATGAAAAACTGTTTTTT. It codes for CATFSNRVNEKLFF.